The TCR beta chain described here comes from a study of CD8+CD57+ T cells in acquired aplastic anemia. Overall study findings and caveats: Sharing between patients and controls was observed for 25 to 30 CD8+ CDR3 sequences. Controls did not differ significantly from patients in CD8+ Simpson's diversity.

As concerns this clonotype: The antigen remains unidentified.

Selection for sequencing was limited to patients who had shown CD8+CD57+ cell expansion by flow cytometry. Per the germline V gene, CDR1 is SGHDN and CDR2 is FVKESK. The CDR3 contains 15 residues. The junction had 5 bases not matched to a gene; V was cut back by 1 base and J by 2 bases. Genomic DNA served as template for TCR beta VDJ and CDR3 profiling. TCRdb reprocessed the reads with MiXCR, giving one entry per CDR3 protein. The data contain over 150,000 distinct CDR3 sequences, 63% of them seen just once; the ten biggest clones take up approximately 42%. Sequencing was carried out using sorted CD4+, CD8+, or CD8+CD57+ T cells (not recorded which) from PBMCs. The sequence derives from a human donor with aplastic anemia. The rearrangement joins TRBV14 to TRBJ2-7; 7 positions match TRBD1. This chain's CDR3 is CASSQARGLTYEQYF. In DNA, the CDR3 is TGTGCCAGCAGCCAAGCGAGGGGGCTTACCTACGAGCAGTACTTC.